The 25 T cell receptor beta chains presented below share a single source sample, sequenced in a study of control samples from healthy donors and cancer patients. TCRdb's table, derived via immunoSEQ multiplex PCR, lists solely in-frame clones and lacks some. The sample records over 100,000 clones, approximately 89% being singletons. Sequencing was done on a sample of blood. The receptor set was obtained from a middle-aged man in good health.

V and J are TRBV10-3 and TRBJ2-1, with unresolved D. The CDR3 sequence is 12 residues long. CDR1 ENHRY and CDR2 SYGVKD come from the germline V gene. V lost 8 bases, J lost 6 bases, and 11 bases lay in between. CDR3 nucleotide sequence: TGTGCCATCGGTCCCAGACCCAATGAGCAGTTCTTC. It encodes CAIGPRPNEQFF.

The genes are TRBV14 and TRBJ2-7; 7 nucleotides line up with TRBD2. CDR1 and CDR2 from the germline V gene are SGHDN and FVKESK. Trimming at V came to 0 bases and at J to 4 bases, leaving 9 bases not matched to a gene. This CDR3 spans 16 amino acids. CDR3 in DNA: TGTGCCAGCAGCCAAGAGGGGAGGGACTCATATTACGAGCAGTACTTC. It codes for CASSQEGRDSYYEQYF.

The chain uses TRBV7-9 and TRBJ2-7, with D uncertain. The V gene's germline CDR1 is SEHNR and CDR2 FQNEAQ (reference sequence). The CDR3 loop spans 11 amino acids. Trimming cost V 8 bases and J 0 bases, with 5 bases left between them. The CDR3 protein is CASANSYEQYF. CDR3 nucleotides: TGTGCCAGCGCTAACTCCTACGAGCAGTACTTC. The whole variable domain, filled in from reference TRBV7-9 and TRBJ2-7, reads DTGVSQNPRHKITKRGQNVTFRCDPISEHNRLYWYRQTLGQGPEFLTYFQNEAQLEKSRLLSDRFSAERPKGSFSTLEIQRTEQGDSAMYLCASANSYEQYFGPGTRLTVT.

This clone was detected only once. The chain is built from TRBV11-3 and TRBJ2-1; TRBD2 agrees at 11 bases. Trimming cost V 3 bases and J 9 bases; bases outside gene matches: 7. The CDR3 is 15 amino acids. Germline V gene sequence: CDR1 SGHNT, CDR2 YENEEA. The CDR3 region has the DNA TGTGCCAGCAGCTTGATAGCGGGGGGGCTTGGTGAGCAGTTCTTC. Its translation is CASSLIAGGLGEQFF.

Here the CDR3 reads CASSLDSYYGYTF. The CDR3 DNA follows: TGTGCCAGTAGCCTGGACAGTTACTATGGCTACACCTTC. The V call is TRBV6-5, the J call TRBJ1-2; possibly TRBD1 for D (6 bases). The germline gives CDR1 MNHEY, CDR2 SVGAGI. The CDR3 is 13 amino acids. V was shortened by 9 bases and J by 3 bases, with 14 bases between the two germline ends.

This chain uses TRBV7-3 with TRBJ2-7; 7 bases match TRBD1. CDR1 is SGHTA and CDR2 is FQGTGA in the germline V gene. This CDR3 has 17 amino acids. Trimming cost V 5 bases and J 3 bases; bases outside gene matches: 16. As DNA, the CDR3 is TGTGCCAGCAGCGCTCATCCGGGACAGAGTTCAGTCTACGAGCAGTACTTC. Its protein is CASSAHPGQSSVYEQYF.

The V and J genes are TRBV3-1 (or the pseudogene TRBV3-2) and TRBJ2-1, with 14 nucleotides matching TRBD2. The junction had 1 base not matched to a gene; V was cut back by 1 base and J by 8 bases. Germline V gives CDR1 LGHDT, CDR2 YNNKEL (reference sequence). The CDR3 loop spans 15 amino acids. The CDR3 protein is CASSQGLAGGDEQFF. CDR3 sequence (DNA): TGTGCCAGCAGCCAAGGACTAGCGGGGGGGGATGAGCAGTTCTTC.

The chain recombines TRBV24-1 with TRBJ1-5, with TRBD1 identical over 9 bases. Per germline, CDR1 KGHDR and CDR2 SFDVKD. The CDR3 has 16 amino acids. V shed 4 bases, J shed 3 bases, and the junction held 6 bases outside the gene matches. The chain's CDR3 is CATSEAGQGTNQPQHF. In DNA form, the CDR3 reads TGTGCCACCAGTGAAGCGGGACAGGGTACCAATCAGCCCCAGCATTTT.

This chain connects TRBV5-1 to TRBJ2-5, with D maybe TRBD2 (5 bases). The CDR3 spans 14 residues. V gave up 0 bases and J gave up 0 bases, with 6 bases separating them. CDR1 is SGHRS, CDR2 YFSETQ, per germline. The CDR3 loop is CASSLGLNQETQYF. CDR3 nucleotide sequence: TGCGCCAGCAGCTTGGGACTAAACCAAGAGACCCAGTACTTC.

The J gene is TRBJ2-1, the V gene TRBV7-2, with TRBD1 identical over 9 bases. V lost 5 bases, J lost 4 bases, and 6 bases stayed unmatched. The germline V gene encodes CDR1 SGHTA and CDR2 FQGNSA. CDR3 length: 15 residues. In DNA form, the CDR3 reads TGTGCCAGCAGCAACGACAGGGGGGGATACAATGAGCAGTTCTTC. It specifies CASSNDRGGYNEQFF.

The count of this clone is one. The chain uses TRBV19 and TRBJ1-5, with 12 bases identical to TRBD1. The CDR3 has 16 residues. J lost 3 bases, V lost 3 bases, and 3 bases had no gene match. Germline-derived CDR1 and CDR2 are LNHDA and SQIVND (reference sequence). Here the CDR3 DNA reads TGTGCCAGTAGTATGGGGACAGGGGGCTCCAATCAGCCCCAGCATTTT. This sequence encodes CASSMGTGGSNQPQHF.

This chain connects TRBV24-1 to TRBJ1-2, with 8 bases identical to TRBD1. Looked up from germline, CDR1 is KGHDR and CDR2 is SFDVKD. V was pared by 4 bases and J by 4 bases, with 7 bases of the junction left unmatched. CDR3 length equals 15 residues. The CDR3 nucleotides are TGTGCCACCAGTGACCCCACGACAGGGGTCTATGGCTACACCTTC. Its protein is CATSDPTTGVYGYTF.

The V and J genes are TRBV6-6 and TRBJ1-2, with a possible D match to TRBD1 (6 bases). CDR1 is MNHNY and CDR2 is SVGAGI in the germline V gene (reference sequence). The V end was cut by 2 bases, the J end by 6 bases, with 13 bases between. This CDR3 has 14 amino acids. CDR3 in amino acids: CASSYIGGRNGYTF. The DNA for the CDR3 is TGTGCCAGCAGTTACATAGGGGGGCGTAATGGCTACACCTTC.

The V gene is TRBV25-1, the J gene TRBJ1-1, with D possibly matching TRBD1 (6 bases). The germline gives CDR1 MGHDK, CDR2 SYGVNS. Trimming removed 5 bases from V and 6 bases from J, with 16 bases in between. CDR3 size: 14 residues. The CDR3 nucleotides are TGTGCCAGCAGTCCTCGAACAGGGAAGTCTGAAGCTTTCTTT. Translated: CASSPRTGKSEAFF.

CDR3 nucleotide sequence: TGTGCCAGCAGCTTCCAGGACAGGGGCTATGGCTACACCTTC. Amino acid sequence: CASSFQDRGYGYTF. This chain uses TRBV13 with TRBJ1-2; 9 bases are a match to TRBD1. Per germline, CDR1 PRHDT and CDR2 FYEKMQ (reference sequence). V shed 3 bases and J 4 bases; nucleotides not matched to a gene: 3. The CDR3 runs 14 residues. The complete variable domain, with remaining parts taken from reference TRBV13 and TRBJ1-2, reads AAGVIQSPRHLIKEKRETATLKCYPIPRHDTVYWYQQGPGQDPQFLISFYEKMQSDKGSIPDRFSAQQFSDYHSELNMSSLELGDSALYFCASSFQDRGYGYTFGSGTRLTVV.

This clone was counted once. This chain joins TRBV18 and TRBJ2-1; 7 bases are a match to TRBD1. Germline CDR1 is KGHSH and CDR2 is LQKENI. The V segment lost 3 bases and the J segment 6 bases; nucleotides outside the gene matches: 2. CDR3 length: 13 residues. Written as DNA, the CDR3 is TGTGCCAGCTCACCTGCAGGGGGCAATGAGCAGTTCTTC. The encoded protein is CASSPAGGNEQFF.

The chain links TRBV14 to TRBJ2-7; no firm D call. The CDR3 runs to 15 residues. Germline-derived CDR1 and CDR2 are SGHDN and FVKESK. V lost 0 bases and J lost 0, with 9 bases in between. As DNA, the CDR3 is TGTGCCAGCAGCCAAGATCAGGTATCCTCCTACGAGCAGTACTTC. Its protein product is CASSQDQVSSYEQYF.

J is TRBJ2-1 and V is TRBV11-1; 9 bases map to TRBD2. The CDR3 consists of 13 residues. Germline V gene lookup returns CDR1 SGHAT and CDR2 FQDESV (reference sequence). Unmatched junction bases numbered 6, after V lost 8 bases and J lost 7 bases. DNA for the CDR3: TGTGCCAGCCGTGGCGGGGGGGTGAATGAGCAGTTCTTC. It codes for CASRGGGVNEQFF.

The chain carries TRBV7-2 and TRBJ1-2, with D perhaps TRBD1 (6 bases). The germline CDR1 and CDR2 sequences are SGHTA and FQGNSA. This CDR3 spans 14 amino acids. The V gene lost 5 bases and the J gene lost 7 bases, with 17 bases spanning the gap. The DNA for the CDR3 is TGTGCCAGCAGCCCTCAGGGGTTGAAAGGTGGCTACACCTTC. Residues: CASSPQGLKGGYTF.

This chain links TRBV5-1 with TRBJ1-1, with D perhaps TRBD1 (5 bases). CDR1 and CDR2 from the germline V gene are SGHRS and YFSETQ. This CDR3 is built from 15 residues. The V gene lost 0 bases and the J gene lost 0 bases, with 9 bases spanning the gap. The CDR3 nucleotides are TGCGCCAGCAGCTTGGCCGCGGGGGTGAACACTGAAGCTTTCTTT. Its protein product is CASSLAAGVNTEAFF. Variable domain in full (rest from reference TRBV5-1 and TRBJ1-1): KAGVTQTPRYLIKTRGQQVTLSCSPISGHRSVSWYQQTPGQGLQFLFEYFSETQRNKGNFPGRFSGRQFSNSRSEMNVSTLELGDSALYLCASSLAAGVNTEAFFGQGTRLTVV.

This chain joins TRBV30 and TRBJ2-7; 10 nucleotides line up with TRBD1. Germline V gene lookup returns CDR1 GTSNPN and CDR2 SVGIG (reference sequence). The CDR3 covers 14 residues. The J segment lost 5 bases and the V segment lost 2 bases, leaving 6 bases of the junction unmatched. The DNA for the CDR3 is TGTGCCTGGAGTCTGGACAGGGGGACAAACGAGCAGTACTTC. This codes for CAWSLDRGTNEQYF.

With regard to this clone: A read error may produce the germline difference seen at one junction end. This chain uses TRBV25-1 with TRBJ2-2; perhaps TRBD2 as D (6 bases). The germline CDR1 and CDR2 sequences are MGHDK and SYGVNS. CDR3 size: 14 residues. As DNA, the CDR3 is TGTGCCAGCAGTGAATTGGGACTCCACCGGGGAGCTGTTTTT. Translating gives CASSELGLHRGAVF.

The rearrangement joins TRBV6-5 to TRBJ1-1; 8 nucleotides match TRBD1. This CDR3 comprises 12 residues. CDR1 and CDR2 (germline): MNHEY, SVGAGI. The trim removed 6 bases at V and 7 bases at J, leaving 4 bases unmatched. DNA for the CDR3: TGTGCCAGCAGCCTGACAGGGGATGAAGCTTTCTTT. Its translation: CASSLTGDEAFF.

This rearrangement joins TRBV7-3 to TRBJ2-2, with 7 bases fitting TRBD1. V lost 5 bases to trimming and J lost 5 bases; unmatched junction nucleotides: 11. Germline V CDR1 and CDR2: SGHTA, FQGTGA. The length of the CDR3 is 16 residues. The CDR3 sequence is CASSRQGSELTGELFF. The CDR3 bases are TGTGCCAGCAGCCGACAGGGTTCGGAACTTACCGGGGAGCTGTTTTTT.

The chain carries TRBV27 and TRBJ1-5; TRBD1 might be the D (6 bases). Germline V CDR1 and CDR2: MNHEY, SMNVEV (reference sequence). The CDR3 sequence is 16 residues long. V gave up 4 bases and J gave up 1 base, with 14 bases separating them. The CDR3 nucleotides read TGTGCCAGCAGTTACACAGGGTTCACGAGCAATCAGCCCCAGCATTTT. Its translation: CASSYTGFTSNQPQHF.